The clone carrying this T cell receptor (beta chain) showed up just a few times. In the original workflow: Amplification with reference gene primers provided the estimates of nucleated cell counts. The data were produced by immunoSEQ multiplex PCR, yet TCRdb's version contains in-frame clones alone and is incomplete. V, J and clone size are taken as reported in that table, and D and trimming were inferred from the DNA itself. The sample records 210,000 or so clones, 86% being singletons. This record comes from a study of blood T cell repertoires in COVID-19. V was shortened by 3 bases and J by 4 bases, with 11 bases between the two germline ends. Per the germline V gene, CDR1 is KGHDR and CDR2 is SFDVKD. The CDR3 extends over 14 amino acids.

This chain uses TRBV24-1 with TRBJ1-2; D is ambiguous. The material sequenced was PBMCs or T cells enriched from blood (not recorded which). This clonotype originated in a woman in her forties or fifties in a cohort exposed to, infected with or recovered from COVID-19 (not recorded which). CDR3 in DNA: TGTGCCACCAGTGATGTCGGCGGCAGCTATGGCTACACCTTC. It codes for CATSDVGGSYGYTF.